A single sample is the source of the 31 T cell receptor beta chains below, sequenced in a study of shared clonotypes between healthy human individuals (dated by TCRdb to about 2020). Library preparation employed the immunoSEQ multiplex PCR assay. TCRdb took this table from immuneACCESS and kept in-frame rearrangements with V and J called. Such tables lack part of the clones; where checked against another copy, unresolved V genes explain under half of the gap, and the rest is unexplained. The sample contains some 1,100,000 clones, approximately 78% of them found a single time. Jointly, the top ten make up 0.52% of the sample. The specimen was memory CD4+ T cells from PBMCs. The sample's cell subset or site, from its label and the paper: CD45RA-negative fraction. All receptors derive from a man between 18 and 35 years old in good health. Some clones in this sample may be carry-over from other donors' samples.

The rearrangement joins TRBV27 to TRBJ2-2; D ambiguous. The CDR3 spans 16 residues. The germline CDR1 and CDR2 sequences are MNHEY and SMNVEV (reference sequence). V dropped 1 base and J dropped 0 bases, with 9 bases sitting between them. The CDR3 nucleotides read TGTGCCAGCAGTTTATTTTCGGGTGCGAACACCGGGGAGCTGTTTTTT. Amino acids: CASSLFSGANTGELFF.

The rearrangement joins TRBV7-2 to TRBJ2-4, with D perhaps TRBD1 (6 bases). Germline CDR1 is SGHTA and CDR2 is FQGNSA. V shed 5 bases and J shed 7 bases, with 18 bases lying between them. The CDR3 sequence is 15 residues long. The CDR3 region is CASSPGQILGNIQYF. DNA for the CDR3: TGTGCCAGCAGCCCCGGACAGATCCTAGGGAACATTCAGTACTTC.

V gene TRBV6-5 combines with J gene TRBJ2-1; 8 bases match TRBD2. Looked up from germline, CDR1 is MNHEY and CDR2 is SVGAGI. The V and J ends lost 0 bases and 9 bases, in that order; junction bases with no gene match: 7. The CDR3 covers 15 residues. The CDR3 region is CASSYSVSGGTEQFF. CDR3 sequence (DNA): TGTGCCAGCAGTTACTCAGTGAGCGGGGGTACTGAGCAGTTCTTC.

Comments on this clone: Within the sample, other DNA sequences also encode this same CDR3. The rearrangement joins TRBV5-1 to TRBJ1-5; 7 bases align to TRBD1. V was clipped by 4 bases and J by 3 bases; unmatched bases: 4. The germline V gene has CDR1 SGHRS and CDR2 YFSETQ. The CDR3 runs to 14 residues. Here the CDR3 reads CASSPGTVNQPQHF. As DNA, the CDR3 is TGCGCCAGCAGCCCCGGGACAGTCAATCAGCCCCAGCATTTT.

The V call is TRBV19, the J call TRBJ1-2; TRBD1 matches at 8 bases. CDR3 length equals 17 residues. The junction had 20 bases not matched to a gene; V was cut back by 7 bases and J by 7 bases. Germline V CDR1 and CDR2: LNHDA, SQIVND (reference sequence). In nucleotides, the CDR3 is TGTGCCAGTACCATTGGGGGCGTCAGGGGGCACTGGAGTGGCTACACCTTC. Protein: CASTIGGVRGHWSGYTF.

This clone was seen many times. The chain joins TRBV20-1 to TRBJ2-7, with D possibly called TRBD1 or TRBD2 (5 bases each). This CDR3 spans 11 amino acids. Between the trimmed V and J ends, which lost 5 bases and 6 bases, there was a span of 11 bases. The germline gives CDR1 DFQATT, CDR2 SNEGSKA (reference sequence). In DNA, the CDR3 is TGCAGTGCTTGGTGGGGGTCCGAGCAGTACTTC. Translation gives CSAWWGSEQYF.

The genes are TRBV19 and TRBJ1-1, with no clear D. Germline CDR1 reads LNHDA; CDR2 reads SQIVND (reference sequence). CDR3 length: 14 residues. V shed 5 bases and J shed 0 bases, with 10 bases lying between them. CDR3 nucleotides: TGTGCCAGTAGTTTAACACGGTTGAACACTGAAGCTTTCTTT. Translating it yields CASSLTRLNTEAFF.

The chain uses TRBV29-1 and TRBJ2-3; D may be TRBD1 or TRBD2 (5 bases each). Germline V gives CDR1 SQVTM, CDR2 ANQGSEA. This CDR3 is 13 amino acids long. The V end lost 6 bases, the J end lost 6 bases, and 16 bases lay between the germline ends. The CDR3 here is CSVVQGPGDTQYF. CDR3 nucleotides: TGCAGCGTCGTGCAGGGACCGGGGGATACGCAGTATTTT.

This rearrangement joins TRBV11-3 to TRBJ2-7; 10 nucleotides agree with TRBD1. Germline lookup yields CDR1 SGHNT and CDR2 YENEEA. Germline trimming cut 5 bases from V and 3 bases from J; bases unmatched to any gene: 10. The CDR3 totals 16 residues. The chain's CDR3 is CASSPSAGTGDYEQYF. The CDR3 region has the DNA TGTGCCAGCAGCCCCAGCGCCGGGACAGGGGACTACGAGCAGTACTTC.

The chain has TRBV19 and TRBJ1-5; D is ambiguous. The CDR3 consists of 14 residues. The germline V gene has CDR1 LNHDA and CDR2 SQIVND (reference sequence). The V and J ends lost 5 bases and 3 bases respectively, with 11 bases between them. The CDR3 here is CASSREVYNQPQHF. The DNA of the CDR3 is TGTGCCAGTAGTCGGGAGGTTTACAATCAGCCCCAGCATTTT.

The chain carries TRBV29-1 and TRBJ1-2; 10 bases are a match to TRBD1. Germline V gene data show CDR1 as SQVTM and CDR2 as ANQGSEA. With 7 bases clipped from V and 3 bases from J, the junction kept 5 bases outside the gene matches. The CDR3 is made up of 13 amino acids. The CDR3 region has the DNA TGCAGCGCCAGACAGGGGGCCGACTATGGCTACACCTTC. Its protein is CSARQGADYGYTF. Full variable domain (remainder filled in from reference TRBV29-1 and TRBJ1-2): SAVISQKPSRDICQRGTSLTIQCQVDSQVTMMFWYRQQPGQSLTLIATANQGSEATYESGFVIDKFPISRPNLTFSTLTVSNMSPEDSSIYLCSARQGADYGYTFGSGTRLTVV.

The V call is TRBV5-1, the J call TRBJ1-1; 7 nucleotides align to TRBD1. Germline CDR1 reads SGHRS; CDR2 reads YFSETQ. This CDR3 has 13 residues. J lost 10 bases, V lost 0 bases, and 6 bases had no gene match. CDR3 nucleotide sequence: TGCGCCAGCAGCTTGGACAGGGGCTCGAGAGCTTTCTTT. Its translation is CASSLDRGSRAFF.

The rearrangement uses TRBV20-1 and TRBJ2-7; D is undetermined. The CDR3 sequence is 10 residues long. V lost 7 bases to trimming and J lost 3 bases, with 7 bases between them. Germline lookup yields CDR1 DFQATT and CDR2 SNEGSKA (reference sequence). CDR3 sequence: CSVFLYEQYF. The CDR3 bases are TGCAGTGTATTCCTCTACGAGCAGTACTTC.

The V gene is TRBV7-2, the J gene TRBJ2-1; TRBD2 might be the D (5 bases). The germline V gene has CDR1 SGHTA and CDR2 FQGNSA. The CDR3 has 14 residues. The V gene lost 5 bases and the J gene lost 5 bases, with 13 bases spanning the gap. For the CDR3, the DNA is TGTGCCAGCAGCCCAGGACTGACTCACAATGAGCAGTTCTTC. It specifies CASSPGLTHNEQFF. Drawing the rest from reference TRBV7-2 and TRBJ2-1, the complete variable domain is GAGVSQSPSNKVTEKGKDVELRCDPISGHTALYWYRQSLGQGLEFLIYFQGNSAPDKSGLPSDRFSAERTGGSVSTLTIQRTQQEDSAVYLCASSPGLTHNEQFFGPGTRLTVL.

The DNA for the CDR3 is TGTGCCAGCAGCCAGGGGAGATGGGCGTACAATGAGCAGTTCTTC. It translates to CASSQGRWAYNEQFF. V usage is TRBV7-6 and J usage is TRBJ2-1, with a tentative D call TRBD1 (6 bases). V was cut by 5 bases and J by 4 bases, with 15 bases left in between. This CDR3 has 15 residues. The germline gives CDR1 SGHVS, CDR2 FNYEAQ.

The genes are TRBV7-3 and TRBJ1-2; TRBD1 matches 9 bases. Germline V gene lookup returns CDR1 SGHTA and CDR2 FQGTGA. The CDR3 sequence is 15 residues long. V trimming: 5 bases; J trimming: 8 bases; junction bases outside the gene matches: 12. The CDR3 sequence is CASSPPGTGYSGYTF. CDR3 bases: TGTGCCAGCAGCCCCCCCGGGACAGGGTATTCGGGCTACACCTTC. Full variable domain (outside the CDR3, taken from reference TRBV7-3 and TRBJ1-2): GAGVSQTPSNKVTEKGKYVELRCDPISGHTALYWYRQSLGQGPEFLIYFQGTGAADDSGLPNDRFFAVRPEGSVSTLKIQRTERGDSAVYLCASSPPGTGYSGYTFGSGTRLTVV.

The V and J genes are TRBV28 and TRBJ2-7, with TRBD2 identical over 9 bases. The CDR3 sequence is 18 residues long. The V segment lost 2 bases and the J segment 4 bases; nucleotides outside the gene matches: 15. The germline CDR1 and CDR2 sequences are MDHEN and SYDVKM. CDR3 amino acids: CASSLTGGRALTKYEQYF. CDR3 nucleotides: TGTGCCAGCAGTTTAACCGGCGGGAGGGCGCTGACTAAGTACGAGCAGTACTTC.

The chain couples TRBV2 to TRBJ2-5; D perhaps matches TRBD1 (5 bases). Trimming took 2 bases from V and 9 from J, leaving 13 bases between them. Germline assignment: CDR1 SNHLY and CDR2 FYNNEI. The CDR3 contains 13 residues. The CDR3 bases are TGTGCCAGCAGTGAAATCCAGGGCCGGGCCCAGTACTTC. As protein: CASSEIQGRAQYF.

This sequence joins TRBV10-3 and TRBJ2-1; the match to TRBD2 covers 11 bases. V shed 5 bases, J shed 3 bases, and the junction held 3 bases outside the gene matches. The CDR3 has 15 residues. The germline V gene encodes CDR1 ENHRY and CDR2 SYGVKD. For the CDR3, the DNA is TGTGCCATCAGTTCCGGGACTAGCGGCTACAATGAGCAGTTCTTC. This gives the protein CAISSGTSGYNEQFF.

V gene TRBV30 combines with J gene TRBJ2-6; D perhaps matches TRBD2 (5 bases). Trimming cost V 2 bases and J 0 bases, with 5 bases left between them. The CDR3 sequence is 14 residues long. Looked up from germline, CDR1 is GTSNPN and CDR2 is SVGIG (reference sequence). This CDR3 is CAWSRGSGANVLTF. The CDR3 DNA reads TGTGCCTGGAGTCGGGGCTCTGGGGCCAACGTCCTGACTTTC.

This clone was picked up one time. This chain links TRBV18 with TRBJ2-1; TRBD1 is a possible D gene (6 bases). Trimming stripped 2 bases from V and 3 bases from J, with 17 bases between. The germline V gene has CDR1 KGHSH and CDR2 LQKENI. CDR3 length: 17 residues. The CDR3 protein is CASSPWRTVRNYNEQFF. The CDR3 bases are TGTGCCAGCTCACCATGGCGGACAGTTAGAAACTACAATGAGCAGTTCTTC.

In the case of this clone: In the same sample, other DNA sequences code for this CDR3. The chain recombines TRBV11-2 with TRBJ2-1, with D tentatively TRBD2 (6 bases). With 1 base removed from V and 5 bases from J, the gap between germline ends came to 12 bases. This CDR3 has 15 residues. Germline assignment: CDR1 SGHAT and CDR2 FQNNGV. CDR3 region: CASSLGAGLNNEQFF. The CDR3 nucleotides read TGTGCCAGCAGCTTAGGGGCGGGGTTGAACAATGAGCAGTTCTTC.

This clone was picked up a small number of times. The chain uses TRBV30 and TRBJ1-1; TRBD1 might be the D (5 bases). Germline V lookup: CDR1 GTSNPN, CDR2 SVGIG (reference sequence). CDR3 length: 12 residues. The V gene lost 3 bases and the J gene lost 5 bases, with 10 bases spanning the gap. This chain's CDR3 is CAWRQGRTEAFF. CDR3 bases: TGTGCCTGGAGGCAGGGAAGAACTGAAGCTTTCTTT.

The CDR3 loop is CASSFHKNTGELFF. The CDR3 coding sequence is TGCGCCAGCAGCTTCCACAAGAACACCGGGGAGCTGTTTTTT. The genes are TRBV5-1 and TRBJ2-2; D not certain. CDR1 and CDR2 (germline): SGHRS, YFSETQ. The CDR3 consists of 14 residues. V gave up 2 bases and J gave up 1 base, with 6 bases separating them.

The J gene is TRBJ1-4, the V gene TRBV21-1. TRBV21-1 is marked as a pseudogene. CDR3 length: 15 residues. The CDR3 loop reads CASSKDGVGDEKLFF. CDR3 coding DNA: TGTGCCAGCAGCAAAGACGGGGTTGGTGATGAAAAACTGTTTTTT.

This chain joins TRBV7-2 and TRBJ1-1, with 8 bases lining up with TRBD1. Germline V gene lookup returns CDR1 SGHTA and CDR2 FQGNSA. The CDR3 is made up of 14 amino acids. The V and J ends lost 5 bases and 8 bases, in that order; junction bases with no gene match: 10. The CDR3 loop reads CASSVRDRRGEAFF. The CDR3 nucleotides read TGTGCCAGCAGCGTCAGGGACAGGCGAGGAGAAGCTTTCTTT.

This clone showed up many times. This specimen includes other DNA sequences encoding the same CDR3. The chain carries TRBV6-6 and TRBJ1-2; D remains unclear. The ends were cut back, 7 bases at V and 4 bases at J, with 16 bases in the middle. The CDR3 covers 14 residues. Germline V CDR1 and CDR2: MNHNY, SVGAGI (reference sequence). CDR3 DNA sequence: TGTGCCAGCACCCCCGGAACAGTGACCTATGGCTACACCTTC. Protein sequence: CASTPGTVTYGYTF.

This chain's CDR3 is CAISESPGTGLAGETQYF. CDR3 nucleotides: TGTGCCATCAGTGAGTCTCCGGGAACAGGACTAGCAGGAGAGACCCAGTACTTC. The gene calls are TRBV10-3 and TRBJ2-5; TRBD2 matches 8 bases. Germline loops: CDR1 ENHRY, CDR2 SYGVKD. V trimming: 0 bases; J trimming: 4 bases; junction bases outside the gene matches: 13. The CDR3 is made up of 18 amino acids.

For the CDR3, the DNA is TGTGCCAGTGACACCACCGCGGGAGGTTCCGGTGAGCAGTTCTTC. Its protein is CASDTTAGGSGEQFF. V gene TRBV28 combines with J gene TRBJ2-1, with 8 bases that match TRBD2. The CDR3 consists of 15 residues. CDR1 and CDR2 from the germline V gene are MDHEN and SYDVKM. Trimming cost V 9 bases and J 9 bases; bases outside gene matches: 16.

V is TRBV19 and J is TRBJ2-5, with 9 bases fitting TRBD1. After removal of 3 bases from V and 3 bases from J, the junction contained 2 bases not matched to a gene. In germline, CDR1 is LNHDA, CDR2 SQIVND (reference sequence). The CDR3 has 14 amino acids. CDR3 DNA: TGTGCCAGTAGTATGACAGGGGGAGAAGAGACCCAGTACTTC. Translating it yields CASSMTGGEETQYF.

This clone was seen a handful of times. This chain links TRBV7-9 with TRBJ2-2; 7 bases are shared with TRBD1. The germline CDR1 and CDR2 sequences are SEHNR and FQNEAQ (reference sequence). CDR3 length: 16 amino acids. The V and J ends lost 5 bases and 1 base, in that order; junction bases with no gene match: 7. The CDR3 reads CASSRGGRWNTGELFF. CDR3 nucleotides: TGTGCCAGCAGCCGAGGGGGCCGGTGGAACACCGGGGAGCTGTTTTTT. Complete variable domain (other parts from reference TRBV7-9 and TRBJ2-2): DTGVSQNPRHKITKRGQNVTFRCDPISEHNRLYWYRQTLGQGPEFLTYFQNEAQLEKSRLLSDRFSAERPKGSFSTLEIQRTEQGDSAMYLCASSRGGRWNTGELFFGEGSRLTVL.